This T cell receptor (beta chain) was recovered during a study of cytotoxic CD8 clonotypes in ibrutinib-treated CLL. Study-wide context: Samples averaged roughly 260,000 productive templates and some 96,000 productive rearrangements. Points from the study as a whole: Clonality (at baseline) was higher than in age-matched healthy donors and tracked circulating CD8+ T-cell counts.

Repertoires were generated with immunoSEQ multiplex PCR, while TCRdb's copy carries only in-frame clones and drops some. The sample has a few hundred thousand clones, roughly 67% seen once. This clone showed up just once. Its antigen is as yet unknown. This CDR3 has 15 amino acids. The germline V gene has CDR1 SGHTA and CDR2 FQGTGA. The ends lost 0 bases at V and 6 bases at J; junction bases unmatched: 6. V is TRBV7-3 and J is TRBJ2-3, with 7 bases that match TRBD1. This clonotype originated in a human donor with chronic lymphocytic leukemia. Sequences were derived from PBMCs, sampled after 36 months of ibrutinib treatment. CDR3 in amino acids: CASSLTAAGGDTQYF. CDR3 DNA: TGTGCCAGCAGCTTAACGGCGGCAGGGGGTGATACGCAGTATTTT.